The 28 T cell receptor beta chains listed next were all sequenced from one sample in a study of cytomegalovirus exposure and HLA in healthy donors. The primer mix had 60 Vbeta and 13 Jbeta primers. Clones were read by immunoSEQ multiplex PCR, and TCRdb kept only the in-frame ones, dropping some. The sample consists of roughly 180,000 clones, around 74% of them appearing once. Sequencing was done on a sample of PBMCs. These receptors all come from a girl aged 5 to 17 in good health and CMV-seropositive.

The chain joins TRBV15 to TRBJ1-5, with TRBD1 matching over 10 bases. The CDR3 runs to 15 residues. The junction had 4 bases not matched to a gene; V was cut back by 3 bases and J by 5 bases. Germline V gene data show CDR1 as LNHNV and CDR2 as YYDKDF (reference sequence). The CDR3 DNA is TGTGCCACCAGCAGGACCGGGACAGGGGATCAGCCCCAGCATTTT. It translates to CATSRTGTGDQPQHF.

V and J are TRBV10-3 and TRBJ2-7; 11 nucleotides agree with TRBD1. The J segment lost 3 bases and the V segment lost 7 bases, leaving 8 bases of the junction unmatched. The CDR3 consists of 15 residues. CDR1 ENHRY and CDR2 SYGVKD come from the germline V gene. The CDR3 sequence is CAITAGQGGGYEQYF. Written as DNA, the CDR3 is TGTGCCATCACCGCGGGACAGGGGGGTGGCTACGAGCAGTACTTC.

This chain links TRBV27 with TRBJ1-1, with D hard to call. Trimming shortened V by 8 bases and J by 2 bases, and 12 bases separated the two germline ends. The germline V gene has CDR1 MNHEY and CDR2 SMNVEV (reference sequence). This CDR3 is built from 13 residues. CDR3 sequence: CASSLGPNTEAFF. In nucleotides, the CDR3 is TGTGCCAGCTCCCTTGGCCCTAACACTGAAGCTTTCTTT.

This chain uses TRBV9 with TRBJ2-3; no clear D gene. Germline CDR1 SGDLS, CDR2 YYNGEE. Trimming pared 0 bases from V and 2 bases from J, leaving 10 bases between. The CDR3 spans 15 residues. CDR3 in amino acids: CASSVEAGITDTQYF. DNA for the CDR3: TGTGCCAGCAGCGTAGAGGCAGGTATCACAGATACGCAGTATTTT.

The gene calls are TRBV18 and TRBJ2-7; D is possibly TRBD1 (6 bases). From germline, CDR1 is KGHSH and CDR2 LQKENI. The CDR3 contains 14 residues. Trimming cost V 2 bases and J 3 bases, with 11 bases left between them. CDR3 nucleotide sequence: TGTGCCAGCTCACCAAGGGGGTCCTACTACGAGCAGTACTTC. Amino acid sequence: CASSPRGSYYEQYF.

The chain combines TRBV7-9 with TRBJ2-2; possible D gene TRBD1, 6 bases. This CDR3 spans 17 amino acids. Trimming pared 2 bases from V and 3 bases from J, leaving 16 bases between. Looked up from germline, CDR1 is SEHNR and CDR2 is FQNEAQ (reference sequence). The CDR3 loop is CASSLPQGLKYTGELFF. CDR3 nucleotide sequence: TGTGCCAGCAGCTTACCCCAGGGGCTAAAGTACACCGGGGAGCTGTTTTTT. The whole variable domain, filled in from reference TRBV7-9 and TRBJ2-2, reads DTGVSQNPRHKITKRGQNVTFRCDPISEHNRLYWYRQTLGQGPEFLTYFQNEAQLEKSRLLSDRFSAERPKGSFSTLEIQRTEQGDSAMYLCASSLPQGLKYTGELFFGEGSRLTVL.

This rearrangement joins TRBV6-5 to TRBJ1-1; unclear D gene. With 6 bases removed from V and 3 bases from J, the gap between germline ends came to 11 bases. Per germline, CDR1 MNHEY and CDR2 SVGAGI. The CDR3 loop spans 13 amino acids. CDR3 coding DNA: TGTGCCAGCAGGAGAAGCGTTGACACTGAAGCTTTCTTT. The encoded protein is CASRRSVDTEAFF.

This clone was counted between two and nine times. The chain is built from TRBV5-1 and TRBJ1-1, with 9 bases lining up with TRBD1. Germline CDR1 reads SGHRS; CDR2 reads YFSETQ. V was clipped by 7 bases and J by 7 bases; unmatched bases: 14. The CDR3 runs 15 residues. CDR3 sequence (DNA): TGCGCCAGCCATGATAAGCGGACAGGGGCTGGTGAAGCTTTCTTT. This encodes CASHDKRTGAGEAFF.

The CDR3 region has the DNA TGTGCCAGTAGCCCGGCGGGTAACCTAGCCAAAAACATTCAGTACTTC. It is translated as CASSPAGNLAKNIQYF. The chain recombines TRBV19 with TRBJ2-4, with a tentative D call TRBD2 (5 bases). This CDR3 comprises 16 residues. From germline, CDR1 is LNHDA and CDR2 SQIVND (reference sequence). V was shortened by 6 bases and J by 0 bases, with 15 bases between the two germline ends.

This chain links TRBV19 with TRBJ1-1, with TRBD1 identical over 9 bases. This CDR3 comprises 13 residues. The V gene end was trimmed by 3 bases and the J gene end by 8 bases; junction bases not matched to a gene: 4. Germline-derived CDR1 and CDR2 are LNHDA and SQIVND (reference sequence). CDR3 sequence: CASSMDRGLEAFF. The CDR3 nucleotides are TGTGCCAGTAGTATGGACAGGGGTCTGGAAGCTTTCTTT.

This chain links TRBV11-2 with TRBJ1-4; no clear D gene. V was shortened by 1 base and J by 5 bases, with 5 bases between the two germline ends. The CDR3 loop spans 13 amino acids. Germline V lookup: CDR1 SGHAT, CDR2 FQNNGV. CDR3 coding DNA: TGTGCCAGCAGCTTAGGGGCCAATGAAAAACTGTTTTTT. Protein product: CASSLGANEKLFF.

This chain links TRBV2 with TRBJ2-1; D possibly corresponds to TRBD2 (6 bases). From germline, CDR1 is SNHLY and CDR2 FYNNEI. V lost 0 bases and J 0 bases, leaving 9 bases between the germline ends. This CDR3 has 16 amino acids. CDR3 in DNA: TGTGCCAGCAGTGAAGCGCCCGGGAGCTCCTACAATGAGCAGTTCTTC. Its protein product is CASSEAPGSSYNEQFF.

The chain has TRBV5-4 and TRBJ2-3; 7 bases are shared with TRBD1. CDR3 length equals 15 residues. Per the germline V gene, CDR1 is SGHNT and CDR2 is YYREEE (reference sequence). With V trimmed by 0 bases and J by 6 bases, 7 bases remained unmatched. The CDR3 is CASSLGGQNMDTQYF. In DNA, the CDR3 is TGTGCCAGCAGCTTGGGGGGACAGAATATGGATACGCAGTATTTT.

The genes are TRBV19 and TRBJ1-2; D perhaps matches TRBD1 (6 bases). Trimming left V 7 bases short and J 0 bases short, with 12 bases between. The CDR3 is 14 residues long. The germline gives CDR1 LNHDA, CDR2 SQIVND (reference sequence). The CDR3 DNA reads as TGTGCCAGTACCCCCGGGACAACTAACTATGGCTACACCTTC. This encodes CASTPGTTNYGYTF. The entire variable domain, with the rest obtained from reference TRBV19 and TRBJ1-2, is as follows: DGGITQSPKYLFRKEGQNVTLSCEQNLNHDAMYWYRQDPGQGLRLIYYSQIVNDFQKGDIAEGYSVSREKKESFPLTVTSAQKNPTAFYLCASTPGTTNYGYTFGSGTRLTVV.

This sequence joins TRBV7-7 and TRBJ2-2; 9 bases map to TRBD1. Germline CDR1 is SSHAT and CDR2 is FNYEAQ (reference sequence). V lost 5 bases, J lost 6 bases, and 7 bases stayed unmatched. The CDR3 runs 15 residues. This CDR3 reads CASSRDREISGELFF. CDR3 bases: TGTGCCAGCAGCCGGGACAGGGAAATTTCCGGGGAGCTGTTTTTT.

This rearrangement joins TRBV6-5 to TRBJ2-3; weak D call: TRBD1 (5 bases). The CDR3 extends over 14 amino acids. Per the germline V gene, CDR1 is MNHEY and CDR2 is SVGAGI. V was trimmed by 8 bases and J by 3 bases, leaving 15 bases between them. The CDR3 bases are TGTGCCAGCCGACGCAGGGCTGGGACAGATACGCAGTATTTT. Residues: CASRRRAGTDTQYF.

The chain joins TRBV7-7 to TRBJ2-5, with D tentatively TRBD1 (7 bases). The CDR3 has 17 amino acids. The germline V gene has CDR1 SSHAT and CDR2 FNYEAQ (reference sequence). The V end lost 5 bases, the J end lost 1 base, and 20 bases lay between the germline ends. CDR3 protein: CASSKKTGRLLQETQYF. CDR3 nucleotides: TGTGCCAGCAGCAAGAAGACAGGGAGGCTCCTCCAAGAGACCCAGTACTTC.

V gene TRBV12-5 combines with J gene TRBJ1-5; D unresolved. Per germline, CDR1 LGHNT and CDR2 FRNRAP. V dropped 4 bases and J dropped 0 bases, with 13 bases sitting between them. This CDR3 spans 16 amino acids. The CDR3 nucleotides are TGTGCTAGTGGTTCCCTGTATCCCTTTAGCAATCAGCCCCAGCATTTT. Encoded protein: CASGSLYPFSNQPQHF.

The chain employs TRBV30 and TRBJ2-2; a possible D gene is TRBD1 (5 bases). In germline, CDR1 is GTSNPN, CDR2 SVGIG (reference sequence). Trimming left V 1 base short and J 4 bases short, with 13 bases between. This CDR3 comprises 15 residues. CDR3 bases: TGTGCCTGGAGTGACATGGGGCTGAGCACCGGGGAGCTGTTTTTT. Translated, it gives CAWSDMGLSTGELFF.

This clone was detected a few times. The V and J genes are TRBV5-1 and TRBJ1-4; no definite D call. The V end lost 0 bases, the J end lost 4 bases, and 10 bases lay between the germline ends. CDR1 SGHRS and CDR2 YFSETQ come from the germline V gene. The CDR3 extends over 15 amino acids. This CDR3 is CASSLVSQDNEKLFF. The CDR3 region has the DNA TGCGCCAGCAGCTTGGTTTCCCAGGATAATGAAAAACTGTTTTTT.

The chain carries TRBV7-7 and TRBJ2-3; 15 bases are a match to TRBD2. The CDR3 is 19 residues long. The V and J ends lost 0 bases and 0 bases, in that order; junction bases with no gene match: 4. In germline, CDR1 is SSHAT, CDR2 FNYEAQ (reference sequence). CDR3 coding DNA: TGTGCCAGCAGCTTAGCAGGGACTAGCGGGGGGACTAGCACAGATACGCAGTATTTT. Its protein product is CASSLAGTSGGTSTDTQYF.

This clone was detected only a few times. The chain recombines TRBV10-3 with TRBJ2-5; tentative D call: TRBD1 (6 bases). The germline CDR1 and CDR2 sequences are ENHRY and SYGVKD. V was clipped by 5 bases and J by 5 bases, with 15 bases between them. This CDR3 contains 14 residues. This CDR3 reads CAISSGVGRETQYF. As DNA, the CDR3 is TGTGCCATCAGTTCAGGGGTGGGTCGCGAGACCCAGTACTTC.

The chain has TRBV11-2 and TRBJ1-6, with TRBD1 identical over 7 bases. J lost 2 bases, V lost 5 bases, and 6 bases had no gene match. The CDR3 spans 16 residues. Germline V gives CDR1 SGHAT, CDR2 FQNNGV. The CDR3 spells CASSPRRGPYNSPLHF. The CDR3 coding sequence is TGTGCCAGCAGCCCTCGGAGGGGGCCCTATAATTCACCCCTCCACTTT.

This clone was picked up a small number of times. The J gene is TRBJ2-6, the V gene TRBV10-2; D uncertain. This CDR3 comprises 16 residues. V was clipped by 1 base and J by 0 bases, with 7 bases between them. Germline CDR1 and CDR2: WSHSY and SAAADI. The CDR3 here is CASSEWASSGANVLTF. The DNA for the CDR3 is TGCGCCAGCAGTGAGTGGGCAAGCTCTGGGGCCAACGTCCTGACTTTC.

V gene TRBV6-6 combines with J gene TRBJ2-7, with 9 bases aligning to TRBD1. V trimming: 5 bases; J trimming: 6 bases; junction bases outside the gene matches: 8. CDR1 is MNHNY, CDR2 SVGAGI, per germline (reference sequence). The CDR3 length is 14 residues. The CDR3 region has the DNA TGTGCCAGCAGTCCTTGGACAGGGGACGGCGAGCAGTACTTC. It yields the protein CASSPWTGDGEQYF.

The chain's CDR3 is CATRGTSKVSRPGETQYF. The CDR3 nucleotides read TGTGCCACCCGCGGGACTAGTAAGGTATCACGGCCGGGAGAGACCCAGTACTTC. The chain recombines TRBV2 with TRBJ2-5, with 8 nucleotides matching TRBD2. Germline CDR1 and CDR2: SNHLY and FYNNEI. This CDR3 is built from 18 residues. V shed 10 bases, J shed 4 bases, and the junction held 23 bases outside the gene matches.

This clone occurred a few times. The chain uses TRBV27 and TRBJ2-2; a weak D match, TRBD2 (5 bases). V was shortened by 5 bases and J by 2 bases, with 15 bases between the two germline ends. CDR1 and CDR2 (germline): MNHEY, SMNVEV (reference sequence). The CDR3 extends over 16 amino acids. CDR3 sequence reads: CASSPWLTTNTGELFF. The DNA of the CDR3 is TGTGCCAGCAGTCCATGGCTGACTACCAACACCGGGGAGCTGTTTTTT.

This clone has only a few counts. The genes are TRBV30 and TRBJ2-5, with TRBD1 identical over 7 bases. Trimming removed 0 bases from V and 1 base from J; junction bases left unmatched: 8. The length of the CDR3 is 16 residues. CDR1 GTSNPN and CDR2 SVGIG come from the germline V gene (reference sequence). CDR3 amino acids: CAWSVPHRQGQETQYF. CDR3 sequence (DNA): TGTGCCTGGAGTGTACCCCACCGACAGGGCCAAGAGACCCAGTACTTC.